This T cell receptor (beta chain) was obtained from a study of T cells after yellow fever vaccination. In the study overall: The authors prepared low-cell-number fractions using SMART-Seq v4 Ultra Low Input.

This clonotype was counted ten times or more. Researchers made TCR cDNA using 5'RACE template switching, and this step added a universal primer site and UMIs. TCRdb passed the 5' RACE reads through MiXCR, listing each CDR3 protein once. The table lists about 330,000 distinct CDR3 sequences, roughly 3.9% of them singletons. The germline gives CDR1 SEHNR, CDR2 FQNEAQ (reference sequence). There are 15 residues in the CDR3. Trimming shortened V by 2 bases and J by 0 bases, and 8 bases separated the two germline ends. The sample was PBMCs, taken 5 days after the yellow fever booster vaccination. V is TRBV7-9 and J is TRBJ1-3; unclear D gene. The origin of this receptor is a man aged 18-30 years who received the YFV17D yellow fever vaccine. CDR3 nucleotide sequence: TGTGCCAGCAGCTTATCTCAGAGCTCTGGAAACACCATATATTTT. Its translation: CASSLSQSSGNTIYF.